This TCR beta chain came from a study of tumor-infiltrating lymphocytes in primary liver carcinoma. Study details: Patients were men and women aged 30 to 69 years. Roughly 3.65 to 7.5 million productive TCRbeta reads came from each sample, comparable across tissue types.

Germline V CDR1 and CDR2: SGHAT, FQNNGV. Both ends counted, the CDR3 spans 15 residues. The template, roughly 0.45 ug total RNA, yielded TCR beta cDNA made with a constant-region primer. Three rounds of nested multiplex PCR with slightly modified ARM-PCR produced TCR beta libraries. For around 11 cycles apiece, the opening two PCR rounds ran with TRBV1-TRBV30 forward primers and a C-beta reverse primer. MiXCR, run by TCRdb on the multiplex PCR reads, gives a single entry per CDR3 protein. The repertoire holds 80,000 to 100,000 distinct CDR3 sequences, with about 73% as singletons. From unsorted bulk tissue weighing roughly 17-31 mg, DNA and RNA were co-extracted. Those patients suffered from chronic HBV infection and were treatment-naive. In the case of this clonotype: No conserved phenylalanine or tryptophan ends this CDR3, so it is likely a read error. No DNA is shown, since the ends of the CDR3 on it are uncertain; the CDR3 is the one TCRdb lists.

This receptor was obtained from a man aged 40-50 years with primary liver carcinoma and hepatitis B virus infection. This chain joins TRBV11-2 and TRBJ2-5; TRBD1 is taken as the D call from the table, unchecked against the DNA. The sequenced sample was tumor-adjacent normal liver tissue. Here the CDR3 reads CASSLGATGLETQYL.